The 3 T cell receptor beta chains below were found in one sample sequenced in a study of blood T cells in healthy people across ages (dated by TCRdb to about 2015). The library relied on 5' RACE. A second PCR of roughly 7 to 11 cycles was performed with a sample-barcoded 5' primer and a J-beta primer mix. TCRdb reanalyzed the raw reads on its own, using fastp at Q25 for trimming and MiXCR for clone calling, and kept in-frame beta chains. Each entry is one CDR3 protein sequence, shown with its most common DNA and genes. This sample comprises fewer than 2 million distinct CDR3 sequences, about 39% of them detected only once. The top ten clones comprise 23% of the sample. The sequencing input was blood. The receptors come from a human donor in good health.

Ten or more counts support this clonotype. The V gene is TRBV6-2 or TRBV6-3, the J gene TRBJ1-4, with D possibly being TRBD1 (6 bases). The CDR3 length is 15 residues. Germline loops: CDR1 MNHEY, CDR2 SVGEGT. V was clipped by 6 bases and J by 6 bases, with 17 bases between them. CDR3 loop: CASRRNRVGDEKLFF. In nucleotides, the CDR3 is TGTGCCAGCAGACGAAACAGGGTCGGCGATGAAAAACTGTTTTTT.

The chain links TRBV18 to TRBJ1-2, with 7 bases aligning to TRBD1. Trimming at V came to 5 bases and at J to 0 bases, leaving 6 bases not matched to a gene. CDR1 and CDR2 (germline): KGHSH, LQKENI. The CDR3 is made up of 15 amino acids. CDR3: CASSATGPTNYGYTF. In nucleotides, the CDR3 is TGTGCCAGCTCAGCGACAGGGCCTACTAACTATGGCTACACCTTC.

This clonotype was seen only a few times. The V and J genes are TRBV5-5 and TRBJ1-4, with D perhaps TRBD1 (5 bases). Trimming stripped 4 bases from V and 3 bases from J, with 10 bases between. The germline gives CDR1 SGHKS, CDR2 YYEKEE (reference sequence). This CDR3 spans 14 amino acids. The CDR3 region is CASSRDVPNEKLFF. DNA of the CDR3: TGTGCCAGCAGCCGGGACGTCCCTAATGAAAAACTGTTTTTT. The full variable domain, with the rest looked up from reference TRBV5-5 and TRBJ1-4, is DAGVTQSPTHLIKTRGQQVTLRCSPISGHKSVSWYQQVLGQGPQFIFQYYEKEERGRGNFPDRFSARQFPNYSSELNVNALLLGDSALYLCASSRDVPNEKLFFGSGTQLSVL.